The 27 T cell receptor beta chains reported below all come from one sample, sequenced in a study of blood T cell repertoires in COVID-19. TCRdb's copy holds only in-frame clones and misses some; the assay was immunoSEQ multiplex PCR. The sample lists fewer than 150,000 clones, approximately 84% occurring once. Material: peripheral blood. The receptors here all came from a human donor in a cohort sampled during active COVID-19.

This clone was recorded only once. As DNA, the CDR3 is TGTGCCAGCAGTCGGCCGGGGACAACCGAAAACATTCAGTACTTC. Its translation is CASSRPGTTENIQYF. The gene calls are TRBV28 and TRBJ2-4; D might be TRBD1 (6 bases). The germline V gene has CDR1 MDHEN and CDR2 SYDVKM. Between the trimmed V and J ends, which lost 5 bases and 5 bases, there was a span of 16 bases. The CDR3 extends over 15 amino acids.

This clone has just one count. J is TRBJ1-6 and V is TRBV6-5, with TRBD1 as a possible D gene (6 bases). This CDR3 spans 14 amino acids. V was clipped by 8 bases and J by 4 bases, with 12 bases between them. Germline V lookup: CDR1 MNHEY, CDR2 SVGAGI. CDR3 in amino acids: CASSTGNYNSPLHF. CDR3 sequence (DNA): TGTGCCAGCTCGACAGGAAATTATAATTCACCCCTCCACTTT.

The chain employs TRBV9 and TRBJ2-3, with D possibly TRBD2 on 7 matching bases. CDR1 SGDLS and CDR2 YYNGEE come from the germline V gene. This CDR3 contains 17 residues. Trimming cost V 4 bases and J 2 bases, with 20 bases left between them. The DNA for the CDR3 is TGTGCCAGCAGCCCGAGGGGGGAGGGGGGATACACAGATACGCAGTATTTT. This encodes CASSPRGEGGYTDTQYF.

The chain uses TRBV5-6 and TRBJ1-2, with D possibly being TRBD1 (6 bases). V lost 4 bases, J lost 0 bases, and 13 bases lay in between. CDR1 is SGHDT and CDR2 is YYEEEE in the germline V gene. This CDR3 comprises 15 residues. This CDR3 is CASSPTWTANYGYTF. As DNA, the CDR3 is TGTGCCAGCAGCCCCACCTGGACAGCTAACTATGGCTACACCTTC. Based on the CDR3 plus reference TRBV5-6 and TRBJ1-2, the full variable domain is DAGVTQSPTHLIKTRGQQVTLRCSPKSGHDTVSWYQQALGQGPQFIFQYYEEEERQRGNFPDRFSGHQFPNYSSELNVNALLLGDSALYLCASSPTWTANYGYTFGSGTRLTVV.

This rearrangement joins TRBV4-3 to TRBJ2-7, with 8 bases that match TRBD2. The ends lost 4 bases at V and 4 bases at J; junction bases unmatched: 12. CDR1 and CDR2 (germline): LGHNA, YSLEER. The CDR3 is 16 residues long. Written as DNA, the CDR3 is TGCGCCAGCAGCCCCGGGGCGGGGGGTAACTCTTACGAGCAGTACTTC. It yields the protein CASSPGAGGNSYEQYF.

This clone appeared a single time. V usage is TRBV2 and J usage is TRBJ2-4, with D tentatively TRBD1 (8 bases). Germline lookup yields CDR1 SNHLY and CDR2 FYNNEI. Trimming pared 3 bases from V and 7 bases from J, leaving 16 bases between. The CDR3 length is 15 residues. CDR3 DNA: TGTGCCAGCAGTGACAGGACAGGGAGGGAGAACATTCAGTACTTC. Amino acid sequence: CASSDRTGRENIQYF.

The rearrangement uses TRBV12-3 or TRBV12-4 and TRBJ2-3; 8 bases are a match to TRBD1. The CDR3 loop spans 12 amino acids. The V segment lost 11 bases and the J segment 5 bases; nucleotides outside the gene matches: 6. CDR3 sequence reads: CASRQGQDTQYF. Here the CDR3 DNA reads TGTGCCTCCCGACAGGGGCAAGATACGCAGTATTTT.

The chain has TRBV20-1 and TRBJ2-6, with D unresolved. The germline gives CDR1 DFQATT, CDR2 SNEGSKA (reference sequence). V was pared by 3 bases and J by 0 bases, with 12 bases between. This CDR3 is 16 amino acids long. The CDR3, as DNA: TGCAGTGCTAGTATGCCACCTAGCTCTGGGGCCAACGTCCTGACTTTC. Amino acids: CSASMPPSSGANVLTF.

This sequence joins TRBV6-5 and TRBJ2-1; D might be TRBD1 (5 bases). Trimming left V 7 bases short and J 2 bases short, with 12 bases between. The CDR3 runs 14 residues. Germline V gives CDR1 MNHEY, CDR2 SVGAGI. CDR3 sequence reads: CASMLTGAYNEQFF. DNA of the CDR3: TGTGCCAGCATGTTAACAGGAGCCTACAATGAGCAGTTCTTC.

The chain joins TRBV10-3 to TRBJ2-5, with TRBD2 identical over 9 bases. The ends lost 4 bases at V and 5 bases at J; junction bases unmatched: 5. Germline V CDR1 and CDR2: ENHRY, SYGVKD. The CDR3 extends over 14 amino acids. The CDR3 DNA reads TGTGCCATCAGTGCCTCTAGCGGGGTTGAGACCCAGTACTTC. Translation gives CAISASSGVETQYF.

This clone showed up just once. This chain connects TRBV3-1 (or the pseudogene TRBV3-2) to TRBJ2-2; 14 nucleotides align to TRBD2. The CDR3 sequence is 18 residues long. CDR1 LGHDT and CDR2 YNNKEL come from the germline V gene (reference sequence). With 1 base clipped from V and 1 base from J, the junction kept 2 bases outside the gene matches. The CDR3, as DNA: TGTGCCAGCAGCCAAGGCGGACTAGCGGGGGGGAACACCGGGGAGCTGTTTTTT. It yields the protein CASSQGGLAGGNTGELFF.

This clone appeared once. V is TRBV6-5 and J is TRBJ1-3, with D maybe TRBD1 (5 bases). The CDR3 is 16 residues long. Trimming pared 2 bases from V and 0 bases from J, leaving 11 bases between. Germline CDR1 is MNHEY and CDR2 is SVGAGI. CDR3 nucleotide sequence: TGTGCCAGCAGTTACGCCCCCAGGGTCTCTGGAAACACCATATATTTT. This encodes CASSYAPRVSGNTIYF.

This clone was recorded a few times. The V gene is TRBV19, the J gene TRBJ1-5; D not certain. Germline V lookup: CDR1 LNHDA, CDR2 SQIVND (reference sequence). The CDR3 runs to 14 residues. The ends were cut back, 8 bases at V and 1 base at J, with 12 bases in the middle. In nucleotides, the CDR3 is TGTGCCAGTTTTGGTCGGGGAAGCAATCAGCCCCAGCATTTT. Translated: CASFGRGSNQPQHF. Full variable domain (rest looked up from reference TRBV19 and TRBJ1-5): DGGITQSPKYLFRKEGQNVTLSCEQNLNHDAMYWYRQDPGQGLRLIYYSQIVNDFQKGDIAEGYSVSREKKESFPLTVTSAQKNPTAFYLCASFGRGSNQPQHFGDGTRLSIL.

This sequence joins TRBV4-3 and TRBJ2-1; 10 positions agree with TRBD2. Losses at the gene ends were 1 base for V and 1 base for J; bases not matched to a gene: 10. Germline V gene data show CDR1 as LGHNA and CDR2 as YSLEER. This CDR3 is built from 19 residues. Here the CDR3 reads CASSQGLAGADLSYNEQFF. The CDR3 DNA reads as TGCGCCAGCAGCCAAGGCCTAGCGGGGGCCGACCTTTCCTACAATGAGCAGTTCTTC.

The genes are TRBV18 and TRBJ1-2; TRBD1 matches at 7 bases. V shed 4 bases, J shed 5 bases, and the junction held 4 bases outside the gene matches. Germline lookup yields CDR1 KGHSH and CDR2 LQKENI. The length of the CDR3 is 13 residues. The CDR3 region is CASSLDRAYGYTF. CDR3 sequence (DNA): TGTGCCAGCTCACTCGACAGGGCTTATGGCTACACCTTC.

The V and J genes are TRBV2 and TRBJ1-3; D is perhaps TRBD1 (6 bases). Germline assignment: CDR1 SNHLY and CDR2 FYNNEI. This CDR3 region has 15 residues. V dropped 7 bases and J dropped 0 bases, with 13 bases sitting between them. The CDR3 DNA reads TGTGCCAGCACCACAGGGCCCCACTCTGGAAACACCATATATTTT. It translates to CASTTGPHSGNTIYF. The complete variable domain, with remaining parts taken from reference TRBV2 and TRBJ1-3, reads EPEVTQTPSHQVTQMGQEVILRCVPISNHLYFYWYRQILGQKVEFLVSFYNNEISEKSEIFDDQFSVERPDGSNFTLKIRSTKLEDSAMYFCASTTGPHSGNTIYFGEGSWLTVV.

This chain connects TRBV5-6 to TRBJ2-5; D is possibly TRBD1 (6 bases). From germline, CDR1 is SGHDT and CDR2 YYEEEE. This CDR3 region has 14 residues. The V end lost 5 bases, the J end lost 5 bases, and 16 bases lay between the germline ends. CDR3: CASSSGARWETQYF. CDR3 DNA sequence: TGTGCCAGCAGTTCAGGGGCGAGGTGGGAGACCCAGTACTTC. Drawing the rest from reference TRBV5-6 and TRBJ2-5, the complete variable domain is DAGVTQSPTHLIKTRGQQVTLRCSPKSGHDTVSWYQQALGQGPQFIFQYYEEEERQRGNFPDRFSGHQFPNYSSELNVNALLLGDSALYLCASSSGARWETQYFGPGTRLLVL.

The chain uses TRBV19 and TRBJ1-5; 7 nucleotides line up with TRBD1. There are 18 residues in the CDR3. Unmatched junction bases numbered 13, after V lost 5 bases and J lost 0 bases. CDR1 and CDR2 from the germline V gene are LNHDA and SQIVND (reference sequence). The CDR3 sequence: CASSRLGGGLYSNQPQHF. The CDR3 DNA reads as TGTGCCAGTAGTCGGCTAGGAGGGGGCCTTTATAGCAATCAGCCCCAGCATTTT.

The V and J genes are TRBV5-1 and TRBJ2-3; D is ambiguous. Trimming removed 0 bases at V and 2 bases at J, with 7 bases between. The CDR3 sequence is 14 residues long. Germline-derived CDR1 and CDR2 are SGHRS and YFSETQ. This chain's CDR3 is CASSLGGPTDTQYF. DNA of the CDR3: TGCGCCAGCAGCTTGGGAGGTCCCACAGATACGCAGTATTTT.

The V and J genes are TRBV6-2 or TRBV6-3 and TRBJ1-1; 9 bases match TRBD1. Germline assignment: CDR1 MNHEY and CDR2 SVGEGT. The CDR3 spans 16 residues. V was clipped by 2 bases and J by 4 bases; unmatched bases: 8. The CDR3 DNA sequence: TGTGCCAGCAGTTACCCAACAGGGGGCTTTCCCACTGAAGCTTTCTTT. Translation gives CASSYPTGGFPTEAFF.

The V call is TRBV7-6, the J call TRBJ2-2; 11 nucleotides agree with TRBD2. The germline gives CDR1 SGHVS, CDR2 FNYEAQ. CDR3 length equals 17 residues. The V and J ends lost 2 bases and 1 base, in that order; junction bases with no gene match: 3. CDR3 in DNA: TGTGCCAGCAGCTTAAGAACTAGCGGGGGGAACACCGGGGAGCTGTTTTTT. Translated: CASSLRTSGGNTGELFF. The full variable domain, rest sourced from reference TRBV7-6 and TRBJ2-2, is GAGVSQSPRYKVTKRGQDVALRCDPISGHVSLYWYRQALGQGPEFLTYFNYEAQQDKSGLPNDRFSAERPEGSISTLTIQRTEQRDSAMYRCASSLRTSGGNTGELFFGEGSRLTVL.

J is TRBJ2-1 and V is TRBV6-5; 9 bases line up with TRBD2. V was pared by 6 bases and J by 6 bases, with 3 bases of the junction left unmatched. The germline V gene has CDR1 MNHEY and CDR2 SVGAGI. The CDR3 sequence is 13 residues long. CDR3 amino acids: CASRRRGGNEQFF. In DNA, the CDR3 is TGTGCCAGCAGGCGGCGGGGGGGCAATGAGCAGTTCTTC.

CDR3 region: CASSLNSWTYEQYF. CDR3 bases: TGTGCCAGCAGCTTAAACAGTTGGACCTACGAGCAGTACTTC. The chain recombines TRBV7-3 with TRBJ2-7; D unclear. This CDR3 region has 14 residues. Germline V gives CDR1 SGHTA, CDR2 FQGTGA. V lost 1 base, J lost 2 bases, and 9 bases lay in between.

CDR3 protein: CASSQDTRAVGYTF. As DNA, the CDR3 is TGCGCCAGCAGCCAAGATACCAGGGCTGTCGGCTACACCTTC. This chain links TRBV4-3 with TRBJ1-2, with D possibly being TRBD1 (5 bases). Germline V gene data show CDR1 as LGHNA and CDR2 as YSLEER. V shed 0 bases and J shed 8 bases, with 13 bases lying between them. This CDR3 has 14 residues.

This clone showed up just a few times. The chain carries TRBV3-1 (or the pseudogene TRBV3-2) and TRBJ2-3; possibly TRBD2 for D (7 bases). CDR3 length equals 15 residues. With 4 bases removed from V and 3 bases from J, the gap between germline ends came to 14 bases. The germline CDR1 and CDR2 sequences are LGHDT and YNNKEL (reference sequence). Written as DNA, the CDR3 is TGTGCCAGCAGCCTTGGGGGGGCGAAGACAGATACGCAGTATTTT. Residues: CASSLGGAKTDTQYF.

The V and J genes are TRBV18 and TRBJ1-5; no reliable D call. The germline V gene has CDR1 KGHSH and CDR2 LQKENI. The CDR3 has 13 residues. Trimming removed 6 bases at V and 2 bases at J, with 8 bases between. The CDR3 sequence: CASSLAGNQPQHF. The CDR3 DNA follows: TGTGCCAGCTCCCTGGCGGGCAATCAGCCCCAGCATTTT.

This clone has more than one count but fewer than ten. The chain couples TRBV3-1 (or the pseudogene TRBV3-2) to TRBJ2-1; TRBD2 is a possible D gene (6 bases). Deletions cut 5 bases from V and 3 bases from J, with 11 bases between. The germline CDR1 and CDR2 sequences are LGHDT and YNNKEL (reference sequence). The CDR3 sequence is 14 residues long. This chain's CDR3 is CASSSGLNYNEQFF. The CDR3 bases are TGTGCCAGCAGCTCGGGACTTAACTACAATGAGCAGTTCTTC.